This entry concerns a single T cell receptor beta chain. The data stem from a study of blood T cell repertoires in COVID-19. Trimming cost V 9 bases and J 3 bases, with 11 bases left between them. The CDR3 length is 12 residues. CDR1 is SNHLY, CDR2 FYNNEI, per germline. TCRdb's table, derived via immunoSEQ multiplex PCR, lists solely in-frame clones and lacks some. Of about 270,000 clones in the sample, 86% are singletons; the top ten hold around 9.5%. The gene calls are TRBV2 and TRBJ1-2; tentative D call: TRBD1 (6 bases). Sequencing used peripheral blood. The source is a man aged 35 to 55 who had recovered from COVID-19. The CDR3 region is CARQGQDYGYTF. CDR3 nucleotide sequence: TGTGCCAGACAGGGTCAGGACTATGGCTACACCTTC.